This T cell receptor beta chain was retrieved from a study of identical twins. CDR1 SGHRS and CDR2 YFSETQ come from the germline V gene. This CDR3 is 13 amino acids long. The V end lost 1 base, the J end lost 8 bases, and 12 bases lay between the germline ends. Template switching supplied a universal primer site; unique molecular identifiers were carried on the cDNA. TCRdb itself ran the 5' RACE reads through MiXCR, one entry per CDR3 protein. This table holds 650,000 to 750,000 distinct CDR3 sequences, roughly 20% found once. In its sample, this clonotype was seen a few times. These sequences were also reported in another study, on T cells expressing NK-cell markers. As that report states: HCMV seropositivity marked most of the eight sequenced donors; one was seronegative.

This TCR was sampled from a woman between 18 and 30 years old in good health. The chain carries TRBV5-1 and TRBJ1-2, with unresolved D. What was sequenced was PBMCs. The CDR3 DNA follows: TGCGCCAGCAGCTTGACTCAGGACGTCGGCTACACCTTC. Translated: CASSLTQDVGYTF.